The clone carrying this T cell receptor (beta chain) appeared a few times. What it binds is not known. These data originate in a study of T cells in localized non-small cell lung cancer. CDR3 length equals 17 residues. V lost 1 base to trimming and J lost 0 bases, with 18 bases between them. The germline gives CDR1 GTSNPN, CDR2 SVGIG (reference sequence). Here immunoSEQ multiplex PCR was the method, and the copy in TCRdb shows in-frame clones only, minus some. The data contain about 690 clones, more than 20% of them singletons. Overall study results and limits: Uninvolved adjacent lung, not tumor, had the highest T cell clonality. Blood T cell density predicted longer survival; adjacent-lung clonality, shorter.

Specimen: lung tumor tissue, collected before any cancer treatment. This sequence joins TRBV30 and TRBJ1-1; D gene uncertain. The source is a woman aged 40 to 75 with stage III lung adenocarcinoma. CDR3 sequence reads: CAWSALSFLSLNTEAFF. The DNA for the CDR3 is TGTGCCTGGAGTGCCTTGTCGTTCCTAAGCCTGAACACTGAAGCTTTCTTT. Looking up the rest from reference TRBV30 and TRBJ1-1 gives the full variable domain: SQTIHQWPATLVQPVGSPLSLECTVEGTSNPNLYWYRQAAGRGLQLLFYSVGIGQISSEVPQNLSASRPQDRQFILSSKKLLLSDSGFYLCAWSALSFLSLNTEAFFGQGTRLTVV.